The 10 T cell receptor beta chains in this list originate from one sample, sequenced in a study of human CD8 memory T cell subsets. A UMI-labeled 5' RACE approach was the method that produced the TCR beta libraries. For each CDR3 protein, TCRdb gives one entry from its re-call of the 5' RACE reads, without DNA. The ten top clones account for about 20%, within a sample of about 10,000 distinct CDR3 sequences. The sample consisted of CD8+ stem-like memory T cells (TSCM and TCM) sorted from PBMCs. Subset reported: stem-like memory CD8 T cells (TSTEM), CCR7+ PD-1- TIGIT-. All receptors come from a human donor in good health.

The chain links TRBV10-3 to TRBJ1-1; TCRdb outputs TRBD1, but without DNA this stays unchecked. The CDR3 length is 12 residues. Per germline, CDR1 ENHRY and CDR2 SYGVKD. CDR3 sequence reads: CAISEQGREAFF.

This chain joins TRBV20-1 and TRBJ2-7. CDR1 is DFQATT, CDR2 SNEGSKA, per germline (reference sequence). CDR3 length: 15 amino acids. CDR3 protein: CSARKITLSSYEQYF.

CDR3 region: CSALDGRGERALEQYF. This rearrangement joins TRBV20-1 to TRBJ2-7; TCRdb picks TRBD1, but there is no DNA to check that call. The length of the CDR3 is 16 residues. Germline CDR1 and CDR2: DFQATT and SNEGSKA (reference sequence).

The chain combines TRBV7-2 with TRBJ1-3. Germline-derived CDR1 and CDR2 are SGHTA and FQGNSA. The CDR3 loop spans 12 amino acids. This CDR3 reads CASSLLLNTIYF. Complete variable domain (other parts from reference TRBV7-2 and TRBJ1-3): GAGVSQSPSNKVTEKGKDVELRCDPISGHTALYWYRQSLGQGLEFLIYFQGNSAPDKSGLPSDRFSAERTGGSVSTLTIQRTQQEDSAVYLCASSLLLNTIYFGEGSWLTVV.

According to its frequency, this clonotype is medium-sized (0.01 to 0.1%). This chain links TRBV7-9 with TRBJ1-5; TCRdb names TRBD1, which stays unverified in the absence of DNA. Germline V gene data show CDR1 as SEHNR and CDR2 as FQNEAQ (reference sequence). The CDR3 loop spans 14 amino acids. This chain's CDR3 is CASSQGTGNQPQHF. Full variable domain (outside the CDR3, taken from reference TRBV7-9 and TRBJ1-5): DTGVSQNPRHKITKRGQNVTFRCDPISEHNRLYWYRQTLGQGPEFLTYFQNEAQLEKSRLLSDRFSAERPKGSFSTLEIQRTEQGDSAMYLCASSQGTGNQPQHFGDGTRLSIL.

The gene calls are TRBV5-1 and TRBJ2-7. Germline-derived CDR1 and CDR2 are SGHRS and YFSETQ. This CDR3 is 15 amino acids long. The CDR3 reads CASSSDYRGSYEQYF.

CDR3 sequence: CASTSRLADNEQFF. V and J are TRBV4-3 and TRBJ2-1; checking the TCRdb D call of TRBD2 is not possible without DNA. Germline CDR1 LGHNA, CDR2 YSLEER. The length of the CDR3 is 14 residues.

CDR3 residues: CASSYGTGGYNEQFF. V and J are TRBV6-2 or TRBV6-3 and TRBJ2-1; TCRdb's D gene call, TRBD1, goes unchecked for lack of DNA. The V gene's germline CDR1 is MNHEY and CDR2 SVGEGT. The CDR3 contains 15 residues.

The rearrangement joins TRBV7-3 to TRBJ2-1; absent DNA, TCRdb's TRBD2 call cannot be checked. The CDR3 is 13 amino acids. Per germline, CDR1 SGHTA and CDR2 FQGTGA. CDR3 amino acids: CASSFGGRNEQFF.

Judged by frequency, this clonotype is medium-sized (0.01 to 0.1%). This chain links TRBV4-1 with TRBJ2-7; there is no DNA to check the TCRdb D call of TRBD2. Germline V gene lookup returns CDR1 MGHRA and CDR2 YSYEKL. This CDR3 has 16 amino acids. CDR3 region: CASSPGLAEVSYEQYF.